This is a list of T cell receptor beta chains from one sample in a study of shared clonotypes between healthy human individuals. Clones were sequenced by immunoSEQ multiplex PCR, and TCRdb holds only the in-frame ones, with some missing. The repertoire has a few million clones, around nine tenths of them found once; the top ten carry over 0.12%. Specimen: naive CD4+ T cells sorted from blood. All receptors derive from a young man in good health. CDR3s include the opening cysteine and the closing phenylalanine or tryptophan. D genes are given only for firm matches.

TRBD2	TRBV7-6	TRBJ2-7	TGTGCCAGCAGCTTCGCCAGCGGGAGGGCCACGTACGAGCAGTACTTC	CASSFASGRATYEQYF
TRBD2	TRBV7-9	TRBJ2-7	TGTGCCAGCAGCTTGGATGCCGGGAGGGAAAGCTCCTACGAGCAGTACTTC	CASSLDAGRESSYEQYF
NA	TRBV2	TRBJ2-7	TGTGCCAGCAGTGAGGACACTAAAGCCTACGAGCAGTACTTC	CASSEDTKAYEQYF
NA	TRBV18	TRBJ2-3	TGTGCCAGCTCACCATTCGACAGCACAGATACGCAGTATTTT	CASSPFDSTDTQYF
NA	TRBV28	TRBJ2-2	TGTGCCAGCAGTTCCCCGGGAGTTGGTACCGGGGAGCTGTTTTTT	CASSSPGVGTGELFF
NA	TRBV5-1	TRBJ2-2	TGCGCCAGCAGCTTGGAACTCGGCAGCACCGGGGAGCTGTTTTTT	CASSLELGSTGELFF
TRBD1	TRBV30	TRBJ2-7	TGTGCCTGGAGTTTATCCCCGGGACAGGGGTTCGTTGAGCAGTACTTC	CAWSLSPGQGFVEQYF
NA	TRBV12-1	TRBJ2-1	TGTGCCAGCAGCGGGGGGAAGCAGTTCTTC	CASSGGKQFF
TRBD1	TRBV5-1	TRBJ2-7	TGCGCCAGCAGCTTGGGAGGGACAGGGCCGTACGAGCAGTACTTC	CASSLGGTGPYEQYF
NA	TRBV15	TRBJ2-7	TGTGCCACCAGCAACGTCCACTACGAGCAGTACTTC	CATSNVHYEQYF
TRBD2	TRBV6-1	TRBJ2-1	TGTGCCAGCAGTGAAGCCGAGGTAGCGGGAGGGCCGCACAATGAGCAGTTCTTC	CASSEAEVAGGPHNEQFF
NA	TRBV9	TRBJ1-4	TGTGCCAGCAGCCGGGAAGGACGGGGGTTTAATGAAAAACTGTTTTTT	CASSREGRGFNEKLFF
NA	TRBV9	TRBJ2-2	TGTGCCAGCAGCGTAGCTTTGAACACCGGGGAGCTGTTTTTT	CASSVALNTGELFF
TRBD1	TRBV30	TRBJ2-2	TGTGCCTGGGGACAGGGGAAGGTCGCCGGGGAGCTGTTTTTT	CAWGQGKVAGELFF
NA	TRBV9	TRBJ1-1	TGTGCCAGCAGCGTAGGTGGGGGATGGCACACTGAAGCTTTCTTT	CASSVGGGWHTEAFF
TRBD2	TRBV18	TRBJ2-7	TGTGCCAGCTCACCAACTAGCGGGAAACCCTACGAGCAGTACTTC	CASSPTSGKPYEQYF
NA	TRBV5-6	TRBJ2-7	TGTGCCAGCAGCCGAAGGACGGTGAGCTCCTACGAGCAGTACTTC	CASSRRTVSSYEQYF
NA	TRBV2	TRBJ2-5	TGTGCCAGCGACCTCCAAGAGACCCAGTACTTC	CASDLQETQYF
TRBD1	TRBV18	TRBJ1-2	TGTGCCAGCTCACCGCGAGAGGTCGGACAGGGTGGCTATGGCTACACCTTC	CASSPREVGQGGYGYTF
NA	TRBV7-9	TRBJ2-7	TGTGCCAGCAGCTTAGAAGCTGGGAAGGCGCAGTACTTC	CASSLEAGKAQYF
NA	TRBV19	TRBJ2-7	TGTGCCAGTAGTATTGGCGACCTAAGGAGCGAGCAGTACTTC	CASSIGDLRSEQYF
NA	TRBV6-1	TRBJ2-5	TGTGCCAGCAGTGAAGCGCTTCAGCTGGGGCGAAGTAGCCAGTACTTC	CASSEALQLGRSSQYF
TRBD1	TRBV7-2	TRBJ1-6	TGTGCCAGCAGCTTTGGTCCGGGACAGGGTAATTCACCCCTCCACTTT	CASSFGPGQGNSPLHF
NA	TRBV18	TRBJ2-5	TGTGCCAGCTCACCGCCTCCGGGACGGGTTGGAGGGCAAGAGACCCAGTACTTC	CASSPPPGRVGGQETQYF
TRBD1	TRBV18	TRBJ2-2	TGTGCCAGCTCACGCGGACAGGGGGTCGGGGAGCTGTTTTTT	CASSRGQGVGELFF
NA	TRBV7-9	TRBJ1-1	TGTGCCAGCAGCTTAGTTGCTACGTCTCCAGGGGAGAACACTGAAGCTTTCTTT	CASSLVATSPGENTEAFF
NA	TRBV19	TRBJ1-6	TGTGCCAGTAGTAAGGGCGGCAGGGGCTATAATTCACCCCTCCACTTT	CASSKGGRGYNSPLHF
TRBD1	TRBV6-6	TRBJ2-7	TGTGCCAGCAGTAAAACCCGACAGGGTTCCGAGCAGTACTTC	CASSKTRQGSEQYF
NA	TRBV18	TRBJ1-1	TGTGCCAGCTCACAAGGACAGAACACTGAAGCTTTCTTT	CASSQGQNTEAFF
NA	TRBV18	TRBJ1-2	TGTGCCAGCTCCGACCAGTCTGGGGGACTTAACTATGGCTACACCTTC	CASSDQSGGLNYGYTF
NA	TRBV6-5	TRBJ2-2	TGTGCCAGCAGGGGACTCAGCGTGGGCACCGGGGAGCTGTTTTTT	CASRGLSVGTGELFF
TRBD2	TRBV11-2	TRBJ2-7	TGTGCCAGCAGCCCAACCCGAACTAGCGGGAGGGCCTACGAGCAGTACTTC	CASSPTRTSGRAYEQYF